This entry describes one T cell receptor beta chain. This clonotype was counted at least ten times. There is no known antigen for this receptor. Base quality data are lacking; no much larger clone is found one base away. For repertoire sequencing, the TCR beta CDR3 regions were amplified from RNA transcripts. The first round of RT-PCR was done with HTBI primers and the Qiagen OneStep RT-PCR kit, and was followed by a second round of multiplex PCR, then size selection and purification. Libraries were sequenced on an Illumina HiSeq2000 using paired-end 100 bp reads. On the authors' methods: SOAPnuke was used to process the reads, throwing out any read that had adapters, had uncalled bases, had a mean Phred below 15, or lacked an exact constant-primer or identifier match. COPE v1.2.5 was used to merge high-quality paired reads. Unique nucleotide sequences were defined as clonotypes and aligned to IMGT TRB V, D and J references using MiTCR v1.1. Only V-J combinations with frequency above 0.0001 were analysed, covering approximately 99% of repertoires. A TCR clonal expansion and chaos score per V-J combination was defined as the ratio of F50 clonal expansion to chaos observed in the TCRdist matrix. Welch's t-statistics and random forest were used to reduce the features to 13 V-J combinations, which were then used as input to a naive Bayes classifier. The similarity between thyroid and blood repertoires was quantified using the Morisita-Horn index. Using fastp trimming at Q25 and MiXCR clonotype assembly, TCRdb reanalyzed the public sequencing data and kept in-frame beta chains. CDR3 protein sequences are deduplicated, and each keeps its most common genes and DNA. TCRdb, not the authors, supplied the V and J calls. Counted in this sample were 200,000 to 250,000 distinct CDR3 sequences; roughly a fifth of them appeared once. The top ten clonotypes cover around two fifths of the sample.

This sample is drawn from a study of Graves' ophthalmopathy and Graves' hyperthyroidism (dated by TCRdb to the late 2010s). About the full investigation: Peripheral blood was collected at initial diagnosis, before any treatment. For independent validation, a separate cohort was made up of about 18 hyperthyroidism patients plus 17 patients who later progressed from hyperthyroidism to ophthalmopathy. Once sampling was done, hyperthyroidism patients were given methimazole at a starting dose of 30 mg daily, while ophthalmopathy patients were given high-dose intravenous methylprednisolone. To explore V-J signatures that distinguish ophthalmopathy from hyperthyroidism, a discovery set of around 100 patients was enrolled, made up of some 41 with ophthalmopathy and fewer than 60 with stable hyperthyroidism. The 100 or so discovery patients were divided at random into training and test sets in a 7:3 ratio. In about six hyperthyroidism patients, the T-cell repertoires found in thyroid tissue were compared with those found in blood. TCR beta repertoire signatures were used to distinguish Graves' ophthalmopathy from Graves' hyperthyroidism and to predict progression to ophthalmopathy. In total, approximately 130 blood samples were TCR-sequenced: some 43 ophthalmopathy, roughly 77 hyperthyroidism and some 17 hyperthyroidism-to-ophthalmopathy patients.

Ophthalmopathy patients were characterized by moderately to severely active disease, a Clinical Activity Score of at least 3, a NOSPECS grade of at least 4, and a disease duration under 3 months. Patients with other autoimmune diseases, uncontrolled infections, pregnancy or lactation were excluded. Clinical symptoms, serum thyroxine, TRAb, thyroid ultrasound and orbital computed tomography were used for diagnosis. PBMCs were isolated from approximately 10 ml of fresh peripheral blood by Ficoll-Paque density gradient centrifugation. Total RNA was extracted with Trizol reagent and quality-checked on an Agilent 2100 Bioanalyzer. Points the paper makes about the study in general: In validation, the model predicted ophthalmopathy progression with about 71% sensitivity and 72.22% specificity; 12 predicted patients were CT-confirmed with GO in a median of around 6.5 months. Ophthalmopathy was separated from stable hyperthyroidism by the 13-signature model with 85% to 90% sensitivity and around 81% specificity in cross-validation and with 80%/75% in the test set. Most expanded thyroid clonotypes with a frequency above 0.001 also appeared in blood, which suggests that blood repertoires may reflect the immune response in the thyroid. Sample size was not predetermined statistically, and investigators were not blinded to group allocation.

The sample comprised peripheral blood. This clonotype was sampled from a woman between 50 and 59 years old with Graves' ophthalmopathy. Donor details come from another sample of the same person, matched by shared clones.

The DNA reads TGTGCCAGCAGTTTTCGGGGATATAGCAATCAGCCCCAGCATTTT. The resulting protein is CASSFRGYSNQPQHF. The chain is assembled from TRBV27 and TRBJ1-5; too little of a D gene remains to name it. From its cysteine to its phenylalanine, the CDR3 spans 15 amino acids. CDR3 DNA only is kept here, 45 bases in frame from base 1. According to the germline V gene (reference sequence), CDR1 reads MNHEY and CDR2 reads SMNVEV. V and J are truncated by 3 bases and 0 bases respectively, leaving an intervening sequence of 9 bases.